This record concerns one T cell receptor (beta chain) sequence. For the second PCR, which ran for about 7 to 12 cycles, a sample-barcoded 5' primer and a J-beta primer mix were used. MiXCR, applied by TCRdb to the 5' RACE reads, yields one record per CDR3 protein. The data contain 650,000 to 1,000,000 distinct CDR3 sequences, under 40% of them singletons. These data belong to a study of blood T cells in healthy people across ages. In germline, CDR1 is ENHRY, CDR2 SYGVKD. CDR3 length: 14 amino acids. V lost 4 bases and J lost 11; bases outside the gene matches: 13. The rearrangement uses TRBV10-3 and TRBJ2-5; 7 bases match TRBD2. This sequence originates from a man younger than 35 in good health. The sequenced sample was blood. CDR3 amino acids: CAISGAGEPTKQYF. The CDR3 coding sequence is TGTGCCATCAGTGGGGCGGGGGAACCTACGAAGCAGTACTTC.